The 25 T cell receptor beta chains presented below share a single source sample, sequenced in a study of human T cells and chemical hapten exposure. TCRdb processed the RACE reads anew with MiXCR; each CDR3 protein has one entry. Here the sample spans about 80,000 distinct CDR3 sequences, roughly 15% being singletons. Described time point: pre-sensitization, week 0. As for treatment: therapeutic diphenylcyclopropenone sensitization with weekly scalp DPC. Specimen: whole blood, collected in connection with sensitization to the hapten diphenylcyclopropenone (DPC). These receptors were collected from a woman aged 45-65 years with alopecia areata. Some clones in this sample may be carry-over from other donors' samples.

V usage is TRBV18 and J usage is TRBJ2-7; either TRBD1 or TRBD2 may supply D (6 bases each). This CDR3 comprises 15 residues. Trimming removed 1 base from V and 5 bases from J, with 15 bases in between. Germline V gene lookup returns CDR1 KGHSH and CDR2 LQKENI. The chain's CDR3 is CASSPLAGGNDEQYF. The CDR3 DNA reads TGTGCCAGCTCACCACTAGCCGGGGGCAACGACGAGCAGTACTTC.

The chain is built from TRBV28 and TRBJ1-2, with 7 bases matching TRBD1. The V gene end was trimmed by 8 bases and the J gene end by 3 bases; junction bases not matched to a gene: 0. Germline V gives CDR1 MDHEN, CDR2 SYDVKM. The CDR3 contains 11 residues. As DNA, the CDR3 is TGTGCCAGCCAGGGGGACTATGGCTACACCTTC. The encoded protein is CASQGDYGYTF.

The chain links TRBV29-1 to TRBJ2-7; 7 nucleotides match TRBD1. The germline V gene encodes CDR1 SQVTM and CDR2 ANQGSEA. This CDR3 comprises 13 residues. V lost 7 bases to trimming and J lost 4 bases; unmatched junction nucleotides: 10. The CDR3 protein is CSANRGPGYEQYF. Written as DNA, the CDR3 is TGCAGCGCCAACAGGGGCCCAGGATACGAGCAGTACTTC.

The rearrangement uses TRBV12-3 or TRBV12-4 and TRBJ1-5; unclear D gene. V gave up 4 bases and J gave up 0 bases, with 13 bases separating them. This CDR3 region has 16 residues. The CDR3 loop is CASSSTTGYSNQPQHF. CDR3 in DNA: TGTGCCAGCAGTTCTACGACGGGGTATAGCAATCAGCCCCAGCATTTT.

To note about this clonotype: The junction does not match germline at one end; this may be a read error. The chain uses TRBV4-3 and TRBJ2-3, with a tentative D call TRBD2 (5 bases). This CDR3 spans 16 amino acids. The germline CDR1 and CDR2 sequences are LGHNA and YSLEER. In DNA form, the CDR3 reads TGCGCCAGCAGCAAAGACGCTAGCTCAAGCACAGATACGCAGTATTTT. Its translation is CASSKDASSSTDTQYF.

This clonotype occurred many times. The chain recombines TRBV29-1 with TRBJ2-7; maybe TRBD1 (5 bases). Germline V lookup: CDR1 SQVTM, CDR2 ANQGSEA. V was pared by 3 bases and J by 7 bases, with 19 bases between. This CDR3 spans 14 amino acids. The CDR3 nucleotides are TGCAGCGTTGAGCCCAGGGTCGGTGCGAGAGAGCAGTACTTC. Amino acids: CSVEPRVGAREQYF.

This clonotype was recorded a few times. V and J are TRBV19 and TRBJ1-2, with D uncertain. CDR3 length equals 13 residues. Trimming removed 7 bases from V and 3 bases from J, with 12 bases in between. Germline CDR1 reads LNHDA; CDR2 reads SQIVND (reference sequence). The CDR3 DNA is TGTGCCAGTAATCAACTGGACGACTATGGCTACACCTTC. This encodes CASNQLDDYGYTF.

In this sample, this clonotype turned up a few times. V and J are TRBV5-6 and TRBJ2-6; no firm D call. The CDR3 contains 15 residues. V was pared by 0 bases and J by 2 bases, with 6 bases between. Germline CDR1 is SGHDT and CDR2 is YYEEEE. The CDR3 protein is CASSLGDTGANVLTF. CDR3 nucleotides: TGTGCCAGCAGCTTGGGAGATACTGGGGCCAACGTCCTGACTTTC. Variable domain in full (rest from reference TRBV5-6 and TRBJ2-6): DAGVTQSPTHLIKTRGQQVTLRCSPKSGHDTVSWYQQALGQGPQFIFQYYEEEERQRGNFPDRFSGHQFPNYSSELNVNALLLGDSALYLCASSLGDTGANVLTFGAGSRLTVL.

J is TRBJ2-7 and V is TRBV6-5, with TRBD2 matching 7 bases. This CDR3 is 15 amino acids long. The ends lost 8 bases at V and 5 bases at J; junction bases unmatched: 15. Germline lookup yields CDR1 MNHEY and CDR2 SVGAGI. This CDR3 reads CASSRPRGAGNEQYF. CDR3 in DNA: TGTGCCAGCTCCCGCCCGAGAGGAGCGGGGAACGAGCAGTACTTC.

This clonotype appeared a few times. V and J are TRBV11-2 and TRBJ2-7, with D tentatively TRBD1 (5 bases). The CDR3 is 15 residues long. V was trimmed by 1 base and J by 2 bases, leaving 12 bases between them. Germline assignment: CDR1 SGHAT and CDR2 FQNNGV. The CDR3: CASSLGVGLPYEQYF. The DNA for the CDR3 is TGTGCCAGCAGCTTAGGGGTGGGGCTTCCCTACGAGCAGTACTTC.

The genes are TRBV20-1 and TRBJ1-4, with D possibly being TRBD1 (6 bases). The CDR3 is 13 amino acids. Germline V gives CDR1 DFQATT, CDR2 SNEGSKA (reference sequence). V was pared by 6 bases and J by 2 bases, with 10 bases between. CDR3 coding DNA: TGCAGTGCAGGGGGGGTCACTAATGAAAAACTGTTTTTT. The encoded protein is CSAGGVTNEKLFF.

This clonotype was seen more than once but under ten times. The chain has TRBV18 and TRBJ1-3; D call uncertain. The V gene's germline CDR1 is KGHSH and CDR2 LQKENI. This CDR3 has 15 residues. The V end was cut by 5 bases, the J end by 4 bases, with 15 bases between. The DNA for the CDR3 is TGTGCCAGCTCATCCTTGGACGTTTTGGGAAACACCATATATTTT. Protein product: CASSSLDVLGNTIYF.

Only a few counts were recorded for this clonotype. The chain couples TRBV7-6 to TRBJ2-1, with D maybe TRBD2 (6 bases). The V end was cut by 3 bases, the J end by 0 bases, with 12 bases between. From germline, CDR1 is SGHVS and CDR2 FNYEAQ. The CDR3 spans 16 residues. The CDR3 here is CASSLTTRPSYNEQFF. The CDR3 DNA is TGTGCCAGCAGCTTGACGACTAGGCCCTCCTACAATGAGCAGTTCTTC.

The J gene is TRBJ1-6, the V gene TRBV18; no firm D call. CDR3 length: 12 amino acids. The germline V gene encodes CDR1 KGHSH and CDR2 LQKENI. V was cut by 3 bases and J by 8 bases, with 5 bases left in between. CDR3 sequence (DNA): TGTGCCAGCTCACCGGCGCATTCACCCCTCCACTTT. As protein: CASSPAHSPLHF.

The sample holds a few counts of this clonotype. This chain connects TRBV7-2 to TRBJ2-4; 10 bases fit TRBD2. This CDR3 is built from 15 residues. Germline V gives CDR1 SGHTA, CDR2 FQGNSA. Unmatched junction bases numbered 2, after V lost 5 bases and J lost 1 base. The CDR3 sequence is CASSNSGRAKNIQYF. In DNA form, the CDR3 reads TGTGCCAGCAGCAATAGCGGGAGGGCCAAAAACATTCAGTACTTC.

This chain links TRBV20-1 with TRBJ2-7; TRBD1 might be the D (5 bases). V lost 4 bases and J lost 0, with 10 bases in between. Germline V gene sequence: CDR1 DFQATT, CDR2 SNEGSKA (reference sequence). The CDR3 is made up of 13 amino acids. CDR3 sequence: CSATRQSSYEQYF. CDR3 DNA: TGCAGTGCTACCCGACAGAGCTCCTACGAGCAGTACTTC.

This clonotype has only a few counts. The CDR3 DNA reads TGTGCCAGCAACCCCGGTCTGTCCTACGAGCAGTACTTC. Translated, it gives CASNPGLSYEQYF. V gene TRBV7-2 combines with J gene TRBJ2-7; D not resolved. This CDR3 contains 13 residues. The germline V gene has CDR1 SGHTA and CDR2 FQGNSA. V was clipped by 7 bases and J by 1 base, with 11 bases between them.

V gene TRBV7-9 combines with J gene TRBJ2-7, with 10 bases lining up with TRBD1. The CDR3 has 13 amino acids. With V trimmed by 5 bases and J by 4 bases, 2 bases remained unmatched. CDR1 is SEHNR and CDR2 is FQNEAQ in the germline V gene (reference sequence). CDR3 DNA: TGTGCCAGCAGCGCGGACAGGGGGTACGAGCAGTACTTC. It translates to CASSADRGYEQYF.

This clonotype appeared a few times. The chain links TRBV6-2 or TRBV6-3 to TRBJ2-7; perhaps TRBD2 as D (5 bases). V lost 2 bases to trimming and J lost 8 bases, with 10 bases between them. The germline V gene encodes CDR1 MNHEY and CDR2 SVGEGT. The CDR3 consists of 12 residues. The CDR3 bases are TGTGCCAGCAGTTACGTCTCGGGAAAGCAGTACTTC. Protein product: CASSYVSGKQYF.

V gene TRBV5-1 combines with J gene TRBJ1-1, with TRBD1 matching 7 bases. The CDR3 loop spans 16 amino acids. The V gene end was trimmed by 4 bases and the J gene end by 3 bases; junction bases not matched to a gene: 12. CDR1 and CDR2 (germline): SGHRS, YFSETQ. CDR3: CASSPEPQGGDTEAFF. Here the CDR3 DNA reads TGCGCCAGCAGCCCCGAACCGCAGGGGGGTGACACTGAAGCTTTCTTT. Looking up the rest from reference TRBV5-1 and TRBJ1-1 gives the full variable domain: KAGVTQTPRYLIKTRGQQVTLSCSPISGHRSVSWYQQTPGQGLQFLFEYFSETQRNKGNFPGRFSGRQFSNSRSEMNVSTLELGDSALYLCASSPEPQGGDTEAFFGQGTRLTVV.

In this sample, this clonotype turned up a few times. This sequence joins TRBV7-9 and TRBJ2-3; 12 bases match TRBD2. The CDR3 has 18 residues. The junction had 11 bases not matched to a gene; V was cut back by 2 bases and J by 5 bases. CDR1 SEHNR and CDR2 FQNEAQ come from the germline V gene (reference sequence). CDR3 in amino acids: CASSLPLRLAGVEDTQYF. CDR3 DNA sequence: TGTGCCAGCAGCTTACCTCTCAGACTAGCGGGAGTAGAAGATACGCAGTATTTT.

This clonotype was observed a handful of times. The chain recombines TRBV6-5 with TRBJ1-1; 7 bases line up with TRBD1. Germline-derived CDR1 and CDR2 are MNHEY and SVGAGI. The V and J ends lost 6 bases and 6 bases, in that order; junction bases with no gene match: 4. There are 12 residues in the CDR3. CDR3 sequence: CASRDRSAEAFF. The CDR3 DNA reads TGTGCCAGCAGGGACAGGAGCGCTGAAGCTTTCTTT.

This clonotype was seen more than once but under ten times. This sequence joins TRBV7-9 and TRBJ2-1, with 8 bases aligning to TRBD1. Trimming at V came to 4 bases and at J to 4 bases, leaving 9 bases not matched to a gene. The CDR3 has 16 amino acids. The germline gives CDR1 SEHNR, CDR2 FQNEAQ (reference sequence). For the CDR3, the DNA is TGTGCCAGCAGCTCCCCGACAGGGGACCCTTACAATGAGCAGTTCTTC. Its translation: CASSSPTGDPYNEQFF.

In its sample, this clonotype was seen a few times. The chain links TRBV18 to TRBJ1-1; 9 bases are shared with TRBD1. V gave up 6 bases and J gave up 8 bases; unmatched junction bases: 7. The germline CDR1 and CDR2 sequences are KGHSH and LQKENI. The CDR3 runs 13 residues. For the CDR3, the DNA is TGTGCCAGCTCCCCTGGACAGGGGACCGAAGCTTTCTTT. It yields the protein CASSPGQGTEAFF. Full variable domain (rest looked up from reference TRBV18 and TRBJ1-1): NAGVMQNPRHLVRRRGQEARLRCSPMKGHSHVYWYRQLPEEGLKFMVYLQKENIIDESGMPKERFSAEFPKEGPSILRIQQVVRGDSAAYFCASSPGQGTEAFFGQGTRLTVV.

The rearrangement uses TRBV19 and TRBJ2-1, with 12 bases aligning to TRBD2. The germline V gene has CDR1 LNHDA and CDR2 SQIVND (reference sequence). This CDR3 comprises 19 residues. V lost 4 bases, J lost 0 bases, and 10 bases stayed unmatched. The CDR3 DNA sequence: TGTGCCAGTAGTACCCGGACTAGCGGGATAGTCAGCTCCTACAATGAGCAGTTCTTC. Residues: CASSTRTSGIVSSYNEQFF.